A single sample gave rise to the 8 T cell receptor beta chains below, sequenced in a study of blood T cell repertoires in COVID-19 (TCRdb year 2020). Libraries were constructed by the immunoSEQ multiplex PCR assay. TCRdb's version of the immuneACCESS table is confined to in-frame rearrangements and falls short of the full clone set. An unresolved V gene accounts for under half of the shortfall where checked; the remainder is of unknown origin. The sample contains under 400,000 clones, 90% of them found a single time. The ten most abundant clones make up 6.5% of the sample. Sequencing input: peripheral blood. The receptors derive from a man aged 18 to 30 with active or convalescent COVID-19.

The rearrangement links TRBV7-2 to TRBJ1-5, with D possibly matching TRBD1 (6 bases). The CDR3 runs 16 residues. V lost 5 bases to trimming and J lost 3 bases, with 17 bases between them. Germline-derived CDR1 and CDR2 are SGHTA and FQGNSA. This chain's CDR3 is CASSIQSGVFNQPQHF. For the CDR3, the DNA is TGTGCCAGCAGCATACAGTCAGGGGTCTTCAATCAGCCCCAGCATTTT.

This chain links TRBV7-9 with TRBJ1-1, with TRBD1 identical over 9 bases. Germline V lookup: CDR1 SEHNR, CDR2 FQNEAQ (reference sequence). The V and J ends lost 6 bases and 4 bases, in that order; junction bases with no gene match: 6. This CDR3 contains 14 residues. This CDR3 is CASRGRDRVTEAFF. In DNA form, the CDR3 reads TGTGCCAGCAGAGGACGGGACAGGGTCACTGAAGCTTTCTTT.

The chain couples TRBV30 to TRBJ1-4, with TRBD1 identical over 10 bases. The J segment lost 10 bases and the V segment lost 2 bases, leaving 7 bases of the junction unmatched. CDR3 length equals 14 residues. Germline-derived CDR1 and CDR2 are GTSNPN and SVGIG (reference sequence). The CDR3 is CAWSRTGGLGKLFF. The CDR3 DNA follows: TGTGCCTGGAGTAGGACAGGGGGTTTGGGAAAACTGTTTTTT.

The V and J genes are TRBV28 and TRBJ1-1; no definite D call. This CDR3 spans 11 amino acids. V was shortened by 3 bases and J by 10 bases, with 9 bases between the two germline ends. CDR1 is MDHEN, CDR2 SYDVKM, per germline. CDR3 residues: CASSFDLGAFF. The DNA for the CDR3 is TGTGCCAGCAGTTTTGACTTAGGAGCTTTCTTT. Looking up the rest from reference TRBV28 and TRBJ1-1 gives the full variable domain: DVKVTQSSRYLVKRTGEKVFLECVQDMDHENMFWYRQDPGLGLRLIYFSYDVKMKEKGDIPEGYSVSREKKERFSLILESASTNQTSMYLCASSFDLGAFFGQGTRLTVV.

This clone was counted only a few times. Here the CDR3 DNA reads TGTGCCAGCCTACAGAACTCTGGGGCCAACGTCCTGACTTTC. This encodes CASLQNSGANVLTF. V and J are TRBV27 and TRBJ2-6; the D is unclear. Germline lookup yields CDR1 MNHEY and CDR2 SMNVEV (reference sequence). CDR3 length: 14 amino acids. V was pared by 8 bases and J by 0 bases, with 8 bases between.

This chain joins TRBV4-2 and TRBJ2-2; TRBD2 is a possible D gene (5 bases). Trimming pared 4 bases from V and 1 base from J, leaving 13 bases between. This CDR3 spans 16 amino acids. Germline V gene lookup returns CDR1 LGHNA and CDR2 YNFKEQ. The CDR3 here is CASSLQTRGNTGELFF. The CDR3 nucleotides are TGTGCCAGCAGCCTTCAAACCCGGGGGAACACCGGGGAGCTGTTTTTT.

This chain links TRBV5-8 with TRBJ1-5; the D gene is possibly TRBD1 (6 bases). V dropped 3 bases and J dropped 3 bases, with 13 bases sitting between them. The CDR3 is made up of 15 amino acids. Germline V gene sequence: CDR1 SGHTS, CDR2 YDEGEE. This chain's CDR3 is CASSSGDLNNQPQHF. In DNA form, the CDR3 reads TGTGCCAGCAGCTCAGGGGATTTAAACAATCAGCCCCAGCATTTT. Variable domain in full (rest from reference TRBV5-8 and TRBJ1-5): EAGVTQSPTHLIKTRGQQATLRCSPISGHTSVYWYQQALGLGLQFLLWYDEGEERNRGNFPPRFSGRQFPNYSSELNVNALELEDSALYLCASSSGDLNNQPQHFGDGTRLSIL.

V usage is TRBV7-3 and J usage is TRBJ2-3; 12 positions match TRBD2. J was trimmed by 2 bases and V by 3 bases; bases with no gene match: 3. Germline assignment: CDR1 SGHTA and CDR2 FQGTGA. The CDR3 has 16 amino acids. CDR3 nucleotides: TGTGCCAGCAGCTTCCGACTAGCGGGGGTCACAGATACGCAGTATTTT. Protein: CASSFRLAGVTDTQYF.